This TCR beta chain was sequenced in a study of blood T cell repertoires in COVID-19. CDR1 is SEHNR and CDR2 is FQNEAQ in the germline V gene (reference sequence). The CDR3 covers 14 residues. Unmatched junction bases numbered 3, after V lost 1 base and J lost 7 bases. Original data processing: Cell counts per sample came from amplifying reference gene primers. Assay used: immunoSEQ multiplex PCR; TCRdb lists only in-frame clones, some missing. V, J and clone size are those of that table, while D and trimming were read from the DNA. The table has 450,000 or so clones, about 88% seen once. This clone was recorded once.

This clonotype was sampled from a young man with COVID-19, enrolled during active disease. V usage is TRBV7-9 and J usage is TRBJ2-1; TRBD2 matches 8 bases. Sequenced sample: peripheral blood. DNA for the CDR3: TGTGCCAGCAGCTTAGGGGGACTAGTTAATGAGCAGTTCTTC. Amino acids: CASSLGGLVNEQFF.